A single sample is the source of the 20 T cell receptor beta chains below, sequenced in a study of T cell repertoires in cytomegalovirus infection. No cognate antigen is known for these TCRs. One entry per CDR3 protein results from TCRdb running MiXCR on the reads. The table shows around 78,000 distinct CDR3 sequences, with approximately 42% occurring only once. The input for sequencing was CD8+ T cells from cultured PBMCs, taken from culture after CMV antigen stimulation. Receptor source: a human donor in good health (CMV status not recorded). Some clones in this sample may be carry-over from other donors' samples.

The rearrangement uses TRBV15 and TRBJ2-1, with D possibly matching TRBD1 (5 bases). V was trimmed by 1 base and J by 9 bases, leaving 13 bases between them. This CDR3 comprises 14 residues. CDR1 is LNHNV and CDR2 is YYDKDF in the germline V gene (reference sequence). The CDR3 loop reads CATSRVPGPSEQFF. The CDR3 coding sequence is TGTGCCACCAGCAGAGTTCCAGGGCCGAGTGAGCAGTTCTTC.

CDR3 sequence reads: CASSHPPQDRRSTEAFF. In DNA, the CDR3 is TGTGCCAGCAGCCACCCCCCCCAAGATCGCCGTAGCACTGAAGCTTTCTTT. V is TRBV7-4 and J is TRBJ1-1; D remains ambiguous. The V gene's germline CDR1 is SGHVT and CDR2 SQSDAQ. The CDR3 is 17 residues long. V was trimmed by 5 bases and J by 4 bases, leaving 23 bases between them.

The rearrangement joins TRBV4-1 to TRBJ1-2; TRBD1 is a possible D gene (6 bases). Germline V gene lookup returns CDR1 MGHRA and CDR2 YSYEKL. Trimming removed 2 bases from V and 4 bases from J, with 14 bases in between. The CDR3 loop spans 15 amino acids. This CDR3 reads CASSQRQDPGYGYTF. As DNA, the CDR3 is TGCGCCAGCAGCCAAAGACAGGACCCCGGCTATGGCTACACCTTC.

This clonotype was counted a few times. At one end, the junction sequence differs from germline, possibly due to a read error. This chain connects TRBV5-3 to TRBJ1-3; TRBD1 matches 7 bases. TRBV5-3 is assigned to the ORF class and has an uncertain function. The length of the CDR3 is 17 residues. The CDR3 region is CASSLFPGTVSGNTIYF. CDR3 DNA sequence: TGTGCCAGCAGCTTGTTCCCAGGGACAGTCTCTGGAAACACCATATATTTT.

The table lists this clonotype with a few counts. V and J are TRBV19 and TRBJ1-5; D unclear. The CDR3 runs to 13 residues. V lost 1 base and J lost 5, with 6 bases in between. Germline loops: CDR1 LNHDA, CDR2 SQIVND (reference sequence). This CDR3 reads CASSIGVDQPQHF. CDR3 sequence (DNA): TGTGCCAGTAGTATAGGTGTGGATCAGCCCCAGCATTTT.

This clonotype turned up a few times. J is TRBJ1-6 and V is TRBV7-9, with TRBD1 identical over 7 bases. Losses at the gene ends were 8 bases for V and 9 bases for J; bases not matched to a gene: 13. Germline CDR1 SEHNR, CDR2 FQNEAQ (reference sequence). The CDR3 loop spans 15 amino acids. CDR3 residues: CASGMYWDSTSPLHF. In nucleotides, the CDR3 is TGTGCCAGCGGAATGTATTGGGACAGTACTTCACCCCTCCACTTT.

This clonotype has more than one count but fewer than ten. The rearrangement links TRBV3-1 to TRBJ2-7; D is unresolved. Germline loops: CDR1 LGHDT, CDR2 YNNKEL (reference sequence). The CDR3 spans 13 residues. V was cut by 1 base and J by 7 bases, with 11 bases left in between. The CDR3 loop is CASSQVHGSEQYF. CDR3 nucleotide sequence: TGTGCCAGCAGCCAAGTACACGGTAGTGAGCAGTACTTC.

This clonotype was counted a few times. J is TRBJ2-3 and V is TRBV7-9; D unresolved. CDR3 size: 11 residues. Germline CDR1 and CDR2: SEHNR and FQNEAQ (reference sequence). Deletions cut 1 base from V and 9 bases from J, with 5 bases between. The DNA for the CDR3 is TGTGCCAGCAGCTTAGACGGGACGCAGTATTTT. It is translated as CASSLDGTQYF.

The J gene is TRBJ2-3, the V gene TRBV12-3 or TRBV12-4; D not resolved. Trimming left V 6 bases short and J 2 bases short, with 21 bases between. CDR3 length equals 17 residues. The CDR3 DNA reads TGTGCCAGCAGCCCCGAGGCAGTCCTTACAAACACAGATACGCAGTATTTT. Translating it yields CASSPEAVLTNTDTQYF.

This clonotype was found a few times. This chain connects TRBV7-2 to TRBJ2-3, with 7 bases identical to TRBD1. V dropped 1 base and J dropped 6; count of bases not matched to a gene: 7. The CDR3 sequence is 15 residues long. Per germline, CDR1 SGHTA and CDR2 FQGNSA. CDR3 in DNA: TGTGCCAGCAGCTTAGGGTTGAAGGGGGCCGATACGCAGTATTTT. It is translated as CASSLGLKGADTQYF.

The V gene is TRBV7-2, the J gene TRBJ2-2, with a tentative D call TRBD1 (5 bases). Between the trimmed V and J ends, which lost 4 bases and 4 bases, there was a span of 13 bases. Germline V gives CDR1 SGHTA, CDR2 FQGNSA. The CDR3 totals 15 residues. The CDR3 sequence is CASSYPTDPTGELFF. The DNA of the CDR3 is TGTGCCAGCAGCTATCCGACAGACCCCACCGGGGAGCTGTTTTTT. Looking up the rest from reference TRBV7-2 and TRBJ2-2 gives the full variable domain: GAGVSQSPSNKVTEKGKDVELRCDPISGHTALYWYRQSLGQGLEFLIYFQGNSAPDKSGLPSDRFSAERTGGSVSTLTIQRTQQEDSAVYLCASSYPTDPTGELFFGEGSRLTVL.

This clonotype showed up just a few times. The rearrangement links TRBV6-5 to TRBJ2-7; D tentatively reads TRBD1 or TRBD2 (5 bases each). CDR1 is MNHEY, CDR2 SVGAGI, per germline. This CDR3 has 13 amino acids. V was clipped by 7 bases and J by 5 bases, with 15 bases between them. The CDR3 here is CASKNGDVDEQYF. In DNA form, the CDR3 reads TGTGCCAGCAAGAACGGGGACGTAGACGAGCAGTACTTC.

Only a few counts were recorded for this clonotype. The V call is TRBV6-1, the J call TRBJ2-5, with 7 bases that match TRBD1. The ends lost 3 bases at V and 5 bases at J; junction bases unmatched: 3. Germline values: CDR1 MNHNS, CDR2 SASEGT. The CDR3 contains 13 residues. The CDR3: CASSETGFETQYF. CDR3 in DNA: TGTGCCAGCAGTGAGACAGGGTTTGAGACCCAGTACTTC.

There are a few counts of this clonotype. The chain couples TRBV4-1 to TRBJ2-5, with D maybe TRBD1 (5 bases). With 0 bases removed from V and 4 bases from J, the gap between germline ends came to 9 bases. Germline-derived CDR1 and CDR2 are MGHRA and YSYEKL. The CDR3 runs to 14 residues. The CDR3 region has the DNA TGCGCCAGCAGCCAAGACAGGGCGCGAGAGACCCAGTACTTC. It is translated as CASSQDRARETQYF.

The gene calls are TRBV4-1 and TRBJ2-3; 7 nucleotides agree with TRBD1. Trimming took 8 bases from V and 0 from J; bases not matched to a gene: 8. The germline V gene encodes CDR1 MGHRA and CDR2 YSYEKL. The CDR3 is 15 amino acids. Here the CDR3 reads CASRTTGISTDTQYF. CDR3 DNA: TGCGCCAGCCGGACGACAGGGATTAGCACAGATACGCAGTATTTT.

The CDR3 region has the DNA TGTGCCAGCAGCTTGGTGGCGGTTCCGTTCGGGGGATATGGAACTGAAGCTTTCTTT. This gives the protein CASSLVAVPFGGYGTEAFF. The V call is TRBV7-6, the J call TRBJ1-1, with D possibly TRBD1 on 5 matching bases. CDR1 SGHVS and CDR2 FNYEAQ come from the germline V gene. V was cut by 3 bases and J by 5 bases, with 28 bases left in between. This CDR3 region has 19 residues.

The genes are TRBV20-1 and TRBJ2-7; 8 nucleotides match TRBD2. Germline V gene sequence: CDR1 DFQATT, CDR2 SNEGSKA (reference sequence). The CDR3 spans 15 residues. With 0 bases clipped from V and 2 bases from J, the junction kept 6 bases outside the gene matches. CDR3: CSARDHSGVPYEQYF. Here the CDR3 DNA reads TGCAGTGCTAGAGACCATAGCGGGGTTCCCTACGAGCAGTACTTC.

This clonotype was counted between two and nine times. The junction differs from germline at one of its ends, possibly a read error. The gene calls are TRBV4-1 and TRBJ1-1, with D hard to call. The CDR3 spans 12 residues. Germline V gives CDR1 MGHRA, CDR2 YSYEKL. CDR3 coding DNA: TGCGCCAGCAGCCAAGAATCAGTTGAAGTTTTCTTT. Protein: CASSQESVEVFF.

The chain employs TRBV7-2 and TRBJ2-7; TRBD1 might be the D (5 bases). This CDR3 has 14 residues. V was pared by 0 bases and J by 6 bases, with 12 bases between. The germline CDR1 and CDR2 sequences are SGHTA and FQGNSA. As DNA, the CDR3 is TGTGCCAGCAGCTTAGCGGACATCTTTGGCGAGCAGTACTTC. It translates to CASSLADIFGEQYF.

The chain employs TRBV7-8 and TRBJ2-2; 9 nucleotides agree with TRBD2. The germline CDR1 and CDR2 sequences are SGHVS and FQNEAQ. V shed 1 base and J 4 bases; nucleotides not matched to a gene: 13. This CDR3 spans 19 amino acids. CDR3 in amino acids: CASSLEGSQGLARTGELFF. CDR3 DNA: TGTGCCAGCAGCTTAGAAGGTTCTCAAGGACTAGCGCGCACCGGGGAGCTGTTTTTT.